The clone carrying this TCR beta chain appeared a single time. Here immunoSEQ multiplex PCR was the method, and the copy in TCRdb shows in-frame clones only, minus some. The sample includes 95,000 to 150,000 clones, approximately 80% of them seen just once. This specimen belongs to a study of blood T cell repertoires in COVID-19. Overall study context: Samples taken during acute and convalescent COVID-19 were collected in the United States, Italy and Spain. Nucleic acid was either cDNA or gDNA, and it came from T cells, B-cell-depleted T cells, or PBMCs.

Germline V gene lookup returns CDR1 SGHTA and CDR2 FQGNSA. Trimming left V 3 bases short and J 0 bases short, with 5 bases between. This CDR3 has 13 residues. V usage is TRBV7-2 and J usage is TRBJ2-5; the D is unclear. Sequencing was done on a sample of peripheral blood. The sequence derives from a woman in her seventies with acute or convalescent COVID-19. The CDR3 nucleotides read TGTGCCAGCAGCTTGGGCAACCAAGAGACCCAGTACTTC. Translating it yields CASSLGNQETQYF.